This TCR beta chain was obtained from a study of OX40 agonist ivuxolimab in advanced cancers. Whole-study findings and limits: CD8+ T cells averaged more expanded clones than CD4+. People who partly responded at 0.1-3.0 mg/kg had some of the least clonal expansion seen. CD4+ and CD8+ T cells in blood underwent clonal expansion by week 6 at 0.1 to 3.0 mg/kg.

The CDR3 sequence is 14 residues long. Germline values: CDR1 LNHDA, CDR2 SQIVND (reference sequence). The ends were cut back, 6 bases at V and 4 bases at J, with 16 bases in the middle. Clones were sequenced by immunoSEQ multiplex PCR, and TCRdb holds only the in-frame ones, with some missing. The sample includes fewer than 100,000 clones, approximately 86% of them seen just once. Concerning this clone itself: Its specificity is unknown.

The sequence was collected from an adult with an advanced solid tumor such as melanoma, head and neck, liver or kidney cancer. Sequenced material: CD4+ or CD8+ T cells sorted from blood, taken in a trial of the OX40 agonist ivuxolimab. The V and J genes are TRBV19 and TRBJ2-7; tentative D call: TRBD2 (6 bases). CDR3 loop: CASSSMEGRYEQYF. The DNA for the CDR3 is TGTGCCAGTAGCTCCATGGAGGGGAGGTACGAGCAGTACTTC.